This T cell receptor (beta chain) appears in the sequencing data of a study of T cell repertoires in cytomegalovirus infection. V gave up 7 bases and J gave up 10 bases, with 20 bases separating them. This CDR3 spans 15 amino acids. This clonotype was seen repeatedly, ten times or more. Antigen: not known. TCRdb re-called the reads through MiXCR, storing one row per CDR3 protein. The sample comprises approximately 120,000 distinct CDR3 sequences, about 31% of which are singletons, and 58% rests with the top ten. This chain uses TRBV12-3 or TRBV12-4 with TRBJ1-6, with D possibly matching TRBD1 (5 bases). The material was CD8+ T cells from cultured PBMCs, obtained from culture after CMV antigen stimulation. This TCR was recovered from a human donor in good health (CMV status not recorded). Some clones in this sample may be carry-over from other donors' samples. CDR3 protein: CASTLEKGTGSPLHF. The CDR3, as DNA: TGTGCCAGCACCTTGGAGAAGGGGACGGGGTCACCCCTCCACTTT.